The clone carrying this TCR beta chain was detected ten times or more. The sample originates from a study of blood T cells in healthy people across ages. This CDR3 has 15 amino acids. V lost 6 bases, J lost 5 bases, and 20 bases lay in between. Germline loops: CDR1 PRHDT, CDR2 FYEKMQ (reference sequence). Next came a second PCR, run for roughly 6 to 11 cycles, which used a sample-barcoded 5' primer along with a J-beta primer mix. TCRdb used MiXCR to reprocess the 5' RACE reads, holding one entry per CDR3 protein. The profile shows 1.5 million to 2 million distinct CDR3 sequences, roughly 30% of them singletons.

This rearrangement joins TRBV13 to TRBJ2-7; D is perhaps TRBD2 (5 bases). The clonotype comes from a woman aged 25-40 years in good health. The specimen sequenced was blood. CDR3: CASRPPAGLSDEQYF. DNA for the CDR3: TGTGCCAGCAGACCTCCGGCGGGCCTAAGCGACGAGCAGTACTTC.